This TCR beta chain derives from a study of blood T cell repertoires in COVID-19. For the study at large: Donors in the United States, Italy and Spain gave samples during acute or convalescent COVID-19. Sample material is recorded as cDNA or gDNA derived from T cells, B-cell-depleted T cells, or PBMCs.

The CDR3 runs 18 residues. V shed 1 base and J 2 bases; nucleotides not matched to a gene: 10. Germline loops: CDR1 LGHDT, CDR2 YNNKEL (reference sequence). How the authors handled the data: Cell counts per sample came from amplifying reference gene primers. Sequencing was performed with immunoSEQ multiplex PCR; in TCRdb, only in-frame clones are kept and a portion is missing. For V, J and clone size, that table is used; D and trimming come from the DNA. The table includes tens of thousands of clones, approximately 70% detected once. The sequence was obtained from a man older than 75 with acute or convalescent COVID-19. Sample: peripheral blood. The chain is built from TRBV3-1 (or the pseudogene TRBV3-2) and TRBJ2-2; 7 bases agree with TRBD2. The DNA for the CDR3 is TGTGCCAGCAGCCAAGTTAGGCTAGCGGTCATTAACACCGGGGAGCTGTTTTTT. Translated: CASSQVRLAVINTGELFF.